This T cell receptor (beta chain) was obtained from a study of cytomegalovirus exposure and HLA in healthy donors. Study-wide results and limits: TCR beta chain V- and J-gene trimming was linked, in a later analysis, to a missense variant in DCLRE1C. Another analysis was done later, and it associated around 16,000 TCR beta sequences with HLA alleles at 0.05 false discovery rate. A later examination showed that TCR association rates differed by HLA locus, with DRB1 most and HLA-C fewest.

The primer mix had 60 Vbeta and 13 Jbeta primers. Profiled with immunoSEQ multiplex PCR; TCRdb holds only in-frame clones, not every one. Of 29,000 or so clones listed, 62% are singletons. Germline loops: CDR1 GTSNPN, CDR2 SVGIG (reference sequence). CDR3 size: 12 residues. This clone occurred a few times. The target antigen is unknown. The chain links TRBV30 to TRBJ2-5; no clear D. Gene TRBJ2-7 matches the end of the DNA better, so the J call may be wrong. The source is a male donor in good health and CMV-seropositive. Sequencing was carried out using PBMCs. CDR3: CAWSVSTYEQYF. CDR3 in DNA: TGTGCCTGGAGTGTTAGCACCTACGAGCAGTACTTC.